These T cell receptor beta chains were read from a single sample in a study of blood T cell repertoires in COVID-19. Generated by immunoSEQ multiplex PCR, the TCRdb table keeps only in-frame clones and is missing some. The sample has about 390,000 clones, roughly 89% seen once; the top ten hold roughly 9.4%. Sequenced sample: PBMCs or T cells enriched from blood (not recorded which). The receptor set was obtained from a woman in her forties or fifties who had recovered from COVID-19. CDR3s include the opening cysteine and the closing phenylalanine or tryptophan. The D gene is left open where the match is weak. Size values are once, few and many counts, or a class for expanded clones, and some rows have none.

cdr3_aa | cdr3_nt | d_call | j_call | v_call | clone_size
CAWSLTGLRNQPQHF | TGTGCCTGGAGCTTGACAGGGCTTCGCAATCAGCCCCAGCATTTT | TRBD1 | TRBJ1-5 | TRBV30 | -
CASSHIKPGQRFGEQFF | TGTGCCAGCAGCCATATAAAACCGGGACAAAGATTCGGTGAGCAGTTCTTC | - | TRBJ2-1 | TRBV11-2 | -
CASSVSPTYEQYF | TGTGCCAGCAGCGTTAGCCCCACCTACGAGCAGTACTTC | - | TRBJ2-7 | TRBV9 | -
CSASLQGVGYGYTF | TGCAGTGCTAGTTTACAGGGGGTAGGCTATGGCTACACCTTC | TRBD1 | TRBJ1-2 | TRBV20-1 | -
CASSLGQGISYGYTF | TGTGCCAGCAGCTTGGGACAGGGAATTAGTTATGGCTACACCTTC | TRBD1 | TRBJ1-2 | TRBV5-6 | -
CASSLDVAGGYNEQFF | TGCGCCAGCAGCTTGGACGTAGCGGGGGGTTACAATGAGCAGTTCTTC | TRBD2 | TRBJ2-1 | TRBV5-1 | -
CASSYRGGMSYGYTF | TGTGCCAGCAGTTATCGAGGGGGAATGAGCTATGGCTACACCTTC | - | TRBJ1-2 | TRBV6-2/TRBV6-3 | -
CASSLDRTEAFF | TGTGCCAGCAGCTTAGATCGGACTGAAGCTTTCTTT | - | TRBJ1-1 | TRBV7-9 | few
CASSWGTGGYNEQFF | TGTGCCAGCAGTTGGGGGACAGGGGGGTACAATGAGCAGTTCTTC | TRBD1 | TRBJ2-1 | TRBV27 | -
CASSQDGTGRNTIYF | TGTGCCAGCAGCCAAGACGGGACAGGTCGAAACACCATATATTTT | TRBD1 | TRBJ1-3 | TRBV3-1/TRBV3-2 | -
CASSPEQGHSYNEQFF | TGCGCCAGCAGCCCAGAACAGGGGCACTCCTACAATGAGCAGTTCTTC | TRBD1 | TRBJ2-1 | TRBV5-1 | -
CASSQDPTEFYGYTF | TGCGCCAGCAGCCAGGACCCGACAGAGTTCTATGGCTACACCTTC | - | TRBJ1-2 | TRBV4-1 | -
CASSGSGIGELFF | TGTGCCAGCAGTGGGTCGGGAATCGGGGAGCTGTTTTTT | - | TRBJ2-2 | TRBV2 | -
CASSSGGPVNEQFF | TGCGCCAGCAGTTCTGGAGGCCCTGTCAATGAGCAGTTCTTC | - | TRBJ2-1 | TRBV5-1 | -
CASHELATNEKLFF | TGTGCCAGCCACGAGCTAGCAACTAATGAAAAACTGTTTTTT | - | TRBJ1-4 | TRBV18 | -